What follows are 19 T cell receptor beta chains derived from one specimen sequenced in a study of T cell changes during pregnancy in multiple sclerosis. Profiling relied on immunoSEQ multiplex PCR, and the TCRdb table lists in-frame clones only, not all of them. The sample holds around 99,000 clones; roughly 92% are singletons and the top ten take 0.78%. The sample was peripheral blood, taken in the third trimester of pregnancy. The receptors come from a female donor in good health, enrolled as a control in a pregnancy study.

The chain employs TRBV6-5 and TRBJ1-1; unclear D gene. The V and J ends lost 2 bases and 1 base respectively, with 8 bases between them. Germline V gene data show CDR1 as MNHEY and CDR2 as SVGAGI. The CDR3 is 14 residues long. CDR3 sequence (DNA): TGTGCCAGCAGTTACCGGGGTCAGAACACTGAAGCTTTCTTT. Translated, it gives CASSYRGQNTEAFF.

The gene calls are TRBV18 and TRBJ2-7; 7 bases align to TRBD1. V shed 3 bases, J shed 0 bases, and the junction held 2 bases outside the gene matches. The germline V gene encodes CDR1 KGHSH and CDR2 LQKENI. CDR3 length: 14 amino acids. The CDR3 protein is CASSPDRSSYEQYF. CDR3 in DNA: TGTGCCAGCTCACCGGACAGGAGCTCCTACGAGCAGTACTTC.

This rearrangement joins TRBV29-1 to TRBJ1-3; 11 bases map to TRBD1. The V and J ends lost 7 bases and 1 base, in that order; junction bases with no gene match: 6. CDR3 length: 15 residues. CDR1 is SQVTM, CDR2 ANQGSEA, per germline. The CDR3 sequence: CSAPGTGGSGNTIYF. DNA of the CDR3: TGCAGCGCACCCGGGACAGGGGGGTCTGGAAACACCATATATTTT. Drawing the rest from reference TRBV29-1 and TRBJ1-3, the complete variable domain is SAVISQKPSRDICQRGTSLTIQCQVDSQVTMMFWYRQQPGQSLTLIATANQGSEATYESGFVIDKFPISRPNLTFSTLTVSNMSPEDSSIYLCSAPGTGGSGNTIYFGEGSWLTVV.

The chain links TRBV5-6 to TRBJ1-6, with 8 bases lining up with TRBD1. The germline V gene encodes CDR1 SGHDT and CDR2 YYEEEE. This CDR3 region has 16 residues. Losses at the gene ends were 3 bases for V and 1 base for J; bases not matched to a gene: 3. CDR3 loop: CASSSDRVSYNSPLHF. The CDR3 coding sequence is TGTGCCAGCAGCTCGGACAGGGTGTCCTATAATTCACCCCTCCACTTT.

This chain connects TRBV9 to TRBJ1-4; no reliable D call. The CDR3 extends over 15 amino acids. Germline assignment: CDR1 SGDLS and CDR2 YYNGEE. Trimming stripped 0 bases from V and 5 bases from J, with 11 bases between. CDR3 sequence (DNA): TGTGCCAGCAGCGTAGACCCGGTGCTAAATGAAAAACTGTTTTTT. Protein sequence: CASSVDPVLNEKLFF.

The J gene is TRBJ1-2, the V gene TRBV9; TRBD1 agrees at 10 bases. The CDR3 consists of 16 residues. The junction had 5 bases not matched to a gene; V was cut back by 1 base and J by 2 bases. Per the germline V gene, CDR1 is SGDLS and CDR2 is YYNGEE. The CDR3 DNA sequence: TGTGCCAGCAGCGTAACCGGGACAGGGGTGAACTATGGCTACACCTTC. Protein sequence: CASSVTGTGVNYGYTF.

This chain connects TRBV6-6 to TRBJ2-3; the D gene is possibly TRBD2 (5 bases). Germline CDR1 reads MNHNY; CDR2 reads SVGAGI (reference sequence). CDR3 length: 16 amino acids. Trimming stripped 0 bases from V and 6 bases from J, with 16 bases between. Here the CDR3 DNA reads TGTGCCAGCAGTTACTCGATCGGAGGCGGAGTTGATACGCAGTATTTT. This sequence encodes CASSYSIGGGVDTQYF.

The V and J genes are TRBV27 and TRBJ1-1, with 7 bases fitting TRBD1. CDR1 and CDR2 (germline): MNHEY, SMNVEV (reference sequence). Unmatched junction bases numbered 5, after V lost 4 bases and J lost 3 bases. CDR3 length: 14 amino acids. CDR3 DNA sequence: TGTGCCAGCAGTTATTCCGGGACAGACACTGAAGCTTTCTTT. Translating it yields CASSYSGTDTEAFF.

V usage is TRBV4-1 and J usage is TRBJ1-2, with D perhaps matching TRBD1 (6 bases). Germline V gene data show CDR1 as MGHRA and CDR2 as YSYEKL. This CDR3 region has 14 residues. The V and J ends lost 4 bases and 4 bases respectively, with 13 bases between them. This CDR3 is CASSPLDRSYGYTF. DNA of the CDR3: TGCGCCAGCAGCCCTTTGGACAGATCCTATGGCTACACCTTC.

J is TRBJ2-1 and V is TRBV4-1; D perhaps matches TRBD2 (5 bases). CDR1 and CDR2 (germline): MGHRA, YSYEKL. CDR3 size: 16 residues. V was pared by 0 bases and J by 2 bases, with 11 bases between. This CDR3 is CASSQEGGYTYNEQFF. Here the CDR3 DNA reads TGCGCCAGCAGCCAAGAGGGCGGGTATACCTACAATGAGCAGTTCTTC.

This clone was detected a few times. J is TRBJ1-4 and V is TRBV27; no definite D call. CDR1 and CDR2 (germline): MNHEY, SMNVEV (reference sequence). The CDR3 contains 13 residues. Trimming stripped 9 bases from V and 7 bases from J, with 15 bases between. CDR3: CASSSGSSEKLFF. The CDR3, as DNA: TGTGCCAGTTCCTCCGGGAGCAGTGAAAAACTGTTTTTT.

The chain recombines TRBV4-2 with TRBJ2-3; 8 positions match TRBD1. This CDR3 contains 13 residues. Germline V lookup: CDR1 LGHNA, CDR2 YNFKEQ. Trimming took 6 bases from V and 5 from J; bases not matched to a gene: 4. The CDR3: CASRRDRGDTQYF. The DNA for the CDR3 is TGTGCCAGCAGGAGAGACAGGGGAGATACGCAGTATTTT.

This clone occurred once. The chain uses TRBV7-2 and TRBJ1-1, with D perhaps TRBD1 (5 bases). Germline CDR1 is SGHTA and CDR2 is FQGNSA. The CDR3 totals 15 residues. Between the trimmed V and J ends, which lost 5 bases and 4 bases, there was a span of 17 bases. CDR3 in DNA: TGTGCCAGCAGCCGCAACTCAGGGATAGGCACTGAAGCTTTCTTT. Protein sequence: CASSRNSGIGTEAFF.

V and J are TRBV19 and TRBJ2-3; D is uncertain. Trimming cost V 3 bases and J 11 bases, with 12 bases left between them. This CDR3 is built from 12 residues. The germline V gene has CDR1 LNHDA and CDR2 SQIVND (reference sequence). The CDR3 loop reads CASSMDSWMQYF. CDR3 DNA: TGTGCCAGTAGTATGGATAGCTGGATGCAGTATTTT. Together with reference TRBV19 and TRBJ2-3, the CDR3 gives the full variable domain: DGGITQSPKYLFRKEGQNVTLSCEQNLNHDAMYWYRQDPGQGLRLIYYSQIVNDFQKGDIAEGYSVSREKKESFPLTVTSAQKNPTAFYLCASSMDSWMQYFGPGTRLTVL.

The rearrangement links TRBV12-5 to TRBJ1-5, with D possibly TRBD1 on 5 matching bases. Between the trimmed V and J ends, which lost 7 bases and 3 bases, there was a span of 19 bases. The CDR3 has 16 residues. CDR1 and CDR2 from the germline V gene are LGHNT and FRNRAP. CDR3 residues: CASARLLQGNNQPQHF. CDR3 bases: TGTGCTAGTGCTCGATTACTTCAGGGAAACAATCAGCCCCAGCATTTT.

CDR3: CASSLSETGTVSPLHF. As DNA, the CDR3 is TGTGCCAGCAGCCTCTCGGAGACAGGGACCGTCTCACCCCTCCACTTT. The V gene is TRBV11-3, the J gene TRBJ1-6, with 7 bases fitting TRBD1. CDR1 and CDR2 from the germline V gene are SGHNT and YENEEA. The J segment lost 10 bases and the V segment lost 5 bases, leaving 14 bases of the junction unmatched. The CDR3 covers 16 residues.

The V gene is TRBV6-5, the J gene TRBJ1-2; TRBD1 might be the D (6 bases). Germline V gene sequence: CDR1 MNHEY, CDR2 SVGAGI. V was trimmed by 6 bases and J by 6 bases, leaving 14 bases between them. The CDR3 has 13 residues. DNA of the CDR3: TGTGCCAGCAGGGATGCAGGGGCGGATGGCTACACCTTC. Translated: CASRDAGADGYTF.

This sequence joins TRBV29-1 and TRBJ2-1; 7 bases align to TRBD1. CDR1 is SQVTM, CDR2 ANQGSEA, per germline. This CDR3 has 17 amino acids. J gave up 4 bases and V 3 bases, and 15 bases lay outside the gene matches. CDR3 coding DNA: TGCAGCGTTGATCTCCTCAGGCCGGGACAGTTTTACAATGAGCAGTTCTTC. This gives the protein CSVDLLRPGQFYNEQFF.

The chain carries TRBV4-2 and TRBJ2-3; 10 bases align to TRBD2. This CDR3 comprises 16 residues. Germline CDR1 reads LGHNA; CDR2 reads YNFKEQ. V dropped 2 bases and J dropped 0; count of bases not matched to a gene: 2. CDR3 amino acids: CASSQLAGGSTDTQYF. In DNA, the CDR3 is TGTGCCAGCAGCCAATTAGCGGGGGGAAGCACAGATACGCAGTATTTT.